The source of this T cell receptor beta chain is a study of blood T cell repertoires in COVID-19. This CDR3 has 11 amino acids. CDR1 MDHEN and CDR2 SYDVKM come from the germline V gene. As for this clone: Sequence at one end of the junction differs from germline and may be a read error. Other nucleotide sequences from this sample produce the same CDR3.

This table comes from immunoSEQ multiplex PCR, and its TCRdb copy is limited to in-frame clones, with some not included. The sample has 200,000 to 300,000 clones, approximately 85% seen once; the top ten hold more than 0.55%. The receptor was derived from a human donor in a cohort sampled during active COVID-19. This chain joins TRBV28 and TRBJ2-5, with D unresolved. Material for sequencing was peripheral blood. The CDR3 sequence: CASSHRETQYF. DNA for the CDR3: TGCGCCAGCAGCCACAGAGAGACCCAGTACTTC.